This is a list of T cell receptor beta chains from one sample in a study of cytomegalovirus exposure and HLA in healthy donors. Only in-frame clones appear in the TCRdb table, and some are missing; sequencing was by immunoSEQ multiplex PCR. Of fewer than 200,000 clones in the sample, 9.5% to 15% are singletons; the top ten hold approximately 8.3%. Sequenced material: PBMCs. The source of these receptors is a man aged 50-59 years in good health and CMV-seropositive. Both conserved end residues are part of each CDR3.

CDR3 | V | length | J
CASSQTTNTGELFF | TRBV4-3 | 14 | TRBJ2-2
CASSQDRVTYEQYF | TRBV2 | 14 | TRBJ2-7
CASSLNSQPWPLHF | TRBV27 | 14 | TRBJ1-6
CASSSRLAKNIQYF | TRBV11-2 | 14 | TRBJ2-4
CASSQVGSNEQFF | TRBV14 | 13 | TRBJ2-1
CATSRVLQGTAHGYTF | TRBV15 | 16 | TRBJ1-2
CASSLARQGHGYTF | TRBV5-4 | 14 | TRBJ1-2
CASSIKPKEYEQYF | TRBV19 | 14 | TRBJ2-7
CASSPSRQAGYTF | TRBV7-8 | 13 | TRBJ1-2
CASSPVITQETQYF | TRBV19 | 14 | TRBJ2-5
CASSLSQGTDTQYF | TRBV5-1 | 14 | TRBJ2-3
CASRTGPETQYF | TRBV2 | 12 | TRBJ2-5
CASSLPTVPYNEQFF | TRBV7-9 | 15 | TRBJ2-1
CASLRDSPILNYGYTF | TRBV7-5 | 16 | TRBJ1-2
CASSYSRGTKYGYTF | TRBV6-5 | 15 | TRBJ1-2
CASSLTSGGGYEQYF | TRBV7-3 | 15 | TRBJ2-7
CAWSDRGQYNSPLHF | TRBV30 | 15 | TRBJ1-6
CAWSSQGDEQFF | TRBV30 | 12 | TRBJ2-1
CASSLAAEIHTQYF | TRBV7-2 | 14 | TRBJ2-3
CASSPLANSNSPLHF | TRBV6-5 | 15 | TRBJ1-6
CASSLGVYEQYF | TRBV5-6 | 12 | TRBJ2-7
CASSLISPSGTDTQYF | TRBV7-2 | 16 | TRBJ2-3
CASSQASGGLGEQFF | TRBV19 | 15 | TRBJ2-1
CASTMEGKLFF | TRBV19 | 11 | TRBJ1-4
CASSGGQNNSPLHF | TRBV19 | 14 | TRBJ1-6
CAWSTGPYEQYF | TRBV30 | 12 | NA
CASSLVGGQGNSPLHF | TRBV7-8 | 16 | TRBJ1-6
CASSFEFSNQPQHF | TRBV7-8 | 14 | TRBJ1-5
CASSQITGDYTEAFF | TRBV4-1 | 15 | TRBJ1-1
CASSQDWGTGQVETQYF | TRBV4-3 | 17 | TRBJ2-5
CASSQATRGDEQYF | TRBV4-2 | 14 | TRBJ2-7
CASSHLQVSNSPLHF | TRBV14 | 15 | TRBJ1-6
CASSPGGGGRGYGYTF | TRBV28 | 16 | TRBJ1-2
CASRSDGLLLYTF | TRBV9 | 13 | TRBJ1-2
CASSVWGGGANVLTF | TRBV6-1 | 15 | TRBJ2-6
CASSRTGGEDQPQHF | TRBV5-5 | 15 | TRBJ1-5